Below, 17 T cell receptor beta chains from the same sample are listed, as sequenced in a study of shared clonotypes between healthy human individuals. Repertoires were generated with immunoSEQ multiplex PCR, while TCRdb's copy carries only in-frame clones and drops some. The table shows about 2,200,000 clones, with roughly 91% occurring only once. CD8 cells regarded as naive lacked CD45RO, were positively chosen for CCR7, and omitted terminally differentiated effector memory CD45RA+ cells. Sequenced input: naive CD8+ T cells from PBMCs. The receptors were sampled from a man between 18 and 29 years old in good health. Some clones in this sample may be carry-over from other donors' samples.

The chain uses TRBV10-3 and TRBJ2-5; 12 nucleotides match TRBD2. Germline trimming cut 10 bases from V and 2 bases from J; bases unmatched to any gene: 11. Germline assignment: CDR1 ENHRY and CDR2 SYGVKD. The CDR3 extends over 16 amino acids. CDR3 in amino acids: CATQNRTSGAQETQYF. CDR3 DNA sequence: TGTGCCACCCAGAACCGGACTAGCGGGGCGCAAGAGACCCAGTACTTC.

This clone was detected only once. At the DNA level, this CDR3 is encoded by other sequences in the same sample as well. The V and J genes are TRBV27 and TRBJ2-7; D is perhaps TRBD1 (6 bases). The CDR3 has 15 residues. V gave up 6 bases and J gave up 0 bases, with 15 bases separating them. From germline, CDR1 is MNHEY and CDR2 SMNVEV (reference sequence). This chain's CDR3 is CASSLQGTPSYEQYF. The CDR3 DNA is TGTGCCAGCAGCCTACAGGGAACACCCTCCTACGAGCAGTACTTC.

The chain has TRBV7-6 and TRBJ2-2; D uncertain. The CDR3 runs to 16 residues. Germline values: CDR1 SGHVS, CDR2 FNYEAQ. V was trimmed by 0 bases and J by 5 bases, leaving 13 bases between them. The CDR3 sequence is CASSLAGNRPTGELFF. The CDR3 DNA is TGTGCCAGCAGCTTAGCGGGGAACCGACCTACCGGGGAGCTGTTTTTT.

This rearrangement joins TRBV5-1 to TRBJ2-7, with TRBD1 identical over 7 bases. The J segment lost 5 bases and the V segment lost 3 bases, leaving 11 bases of the junction unmatched. The CDR3 loop spans 15 amino acids. Germline assignment: CDR1 SGHRS and CDR2 YFSETQ. Written as DNA, the CDR3 is TGCGCCAGCAGCTCAAACAGGGGCTCGCCCCACGAGCAGTACTTC. Translating gives CASSSNRGSPHEQYF.

A single count supports this clone. The genes are TRBV7-2 and TRBJ2-7; unclear D gene. Germline V gene sequence: CDR1 SGHTA, CDR2 FQGNSA. Trimming took 2 bases from V and 4 from J, leaving 12 bases between them. The CDR3 sequence is 14 residues long. The CDR3 DNA follows: TGTGCCAGCAGCTTAACCCCCGGGTTTTACGAGCAGTACTTC. This gives the protein CASSLTPGFYEQYF.

V usage is TRBV20-1 and J usage is TRBJ2-3; TRBD2 matches 11 bases. J lost 11 bases, V lost 6 bases, and 4 bases had no gene match. The CDR3 totals 11 residues. The germline CDR1 and CDR2 sequences are DFQATT and SNEGSKA (reference sequence). The CDR3 DNA reads as TGCAGTGCCTTTAGCGGGAGGGGGCAGTATTTT. Translation gives CSAFSGRGQYF.

This chain connects TRBV11-2 to TRBJ1-1, with a possible D match to TRBD1 (5 bases). V gave up 6 bases and J gave up 4 bases, with 18 bases separating them. The V gene's germline CDR1 is SGHAT and CDR2 FQNNGV. The CDR3 is made up of 15 amino acids. CDR3: CASSFTGAGFTEAFF. In nucleotides, the CDR3 is TGTGCCAGCAGTTTTACTGGGGCGGGTTTCACTGAAGCTTTCTTT.

The chain links TRBV5-1 to TRBJ2-7; D perhaps matches TRBD1 (5 bases). The CDR3 loop spans 16 amino acids. Germline CDR1 SGHRS, CDR2 YFSETQ. Trimming cost V 7 bases and J 1 base, with 21 bases left between them. The CDR3, as DNA: TGCGCCAGCTCGAGCCAGAGTCCGGACATATCCTACGAGCAGTACTTC. It encodes CASSSQSPDISYEQYF.

Remarks on this clone: At one of its ends the junction is not consistent with the germline gene, which may arise from a read error. This chain connects TRBV6-5 to TRBJ1-3; D is unclear. Germline CDR1 is MNHEY and CDR2 is SVGAGI. This CDR3 region has 14 residues. CDR3: CVSSYDDSGNTIYF. DNA of the CDR3: TGTGTCAGCAGTTACGATGACTCTGGAAACACCATATATTTT.

The V gene is TRBV30, the J gene TRBJ2-7; D possibly matches TRBD1 or TRBD2 (6 bases each). V was cut by 4 bases and J by 5 bases, with 18 bases left in between. Per the germline V gene, CDR1 is GTSNPN and CDR2 is SVGIG (reference sequence). The CDR3 consists of 14 residues. The CDR3 sequence is CAWTQGGYGDEQYF. CDR3 DNA sequence: TGTGCCTGGACGCAAGGGGGGTATGGGGACGAGCAGTACTTC.

The chain employs TRBV19 and TRBJ1-1, with no clear D. The CDR3 loop spans 14 amino acids. V was cut by 6 bases and J by 1 base, with 12 bases left in between. Germline loops: CDR1 LNHDA, CDR2 SQIVND (reference sequence). The CDR3 DNA is TGTGCCAGTAGCTACGGTACCCCGAACACTGAAGCTTTCTTT. Translating it yields CASSYGTPNTEAFF.

The V gene is TRBV27, the J gene TRBJ2-7; 11 bases map to TRBD2. The CDR3 runs 15 residues. Germline CDR1 is MNHEY and CDR2 is SMNVEV (reference sequence). Trimming at V came to 5 bases and at J to 2 bases, leaving 5 bases not matched to a gene. CDR3 in DNA: TGTGCCAGCAGTACCGGACTAGCGGGTCCCTACGAGCAGTACTTC. This encodes CASSTGLAGPYEQYF.

The V call is TRBV7-2, the J call TRBJ2-7; TRBD2 matches at 8 bases. J lost 6 bases, V lost 2 bases, and 6 bases had no gene match. CDR1 is SGHTA, CDR2 FQGNSA, per germline. The CDR3 totals 14 residues. For the CDR3, the DNA is TGTGCCAGCAGCTTATGGCGGGAGGAGGGCGAGCAGTACTTC. Amino acid sequence: CASSLWREEGEQYF.

This sequence joins TRBV27 and TRBJ2-7; 7 bases fit TRBD1. This CDR3 contains 14 residues. CDR1 and CDR2 (germline): MNHEY, SMNVEV (reference sequence). V lost 6 bases, J lost 4 bases, and 9 bases stayed unmatched. Written as DNA, the CDR3 is TGTGCCAGCAGCAGCCGAGGGGGCTGGTACGAGCAGTACTTC. This gives the protein CASSSRGGWYEQYF.

The chain couples TRBV28 to TRBJ2-5; 8 bases are a match to TRBD1. J lost 5 bases, V lost 7 bases, and 9 bases had no gene match. The length of the CDR3 is 14 residues. The germline V gene has CDR1 MDHEN and CDR2 SYDVKM. DNA of the CDR3: TGTGCCAGCACTAAACAGGGGGTCGGGGAGACCCAGTACTTC. This gives the protein CASTKQGVGETQYF.

The J gene is TRBJ1-1, the V gene TRBV7-2; D is uncertain. Trimming pared 5 bases from V and 4 bases from J, leaving 14 bases between. Germline V gives CDR1 SGHTA, CDR2 FQGNSA. The CDR3 totals 14 residues. CDR3 sequence (DNA): TGTGCCAGCAGCGCCACCCGGTGGGGCACTGAAGCTTTCTTT. It translates to CASSATRWGTEAFF.

CDR3 loop: CASSDETRFDTGELFF. The DNA of the CDR3 is TGTGCCAGCAGTGATGAGACAAGGTTCGACACCGGGGAGCTGTTTTTT. This chain joins TRBV6-1 and TRBJ2-2; the D is unclear. The germline V gene has CDR1 MNHNS and CDR2 SASEGT. V was clipped by 3 bases and J by 3 bases, with 14 bases between them. The CDR3 is made up of 16 amino acids.